Detailed here is one T cell receptor (beta chain). Gene names and germline refer to mouse. The CDR3 extends 1 residue past the end of the read, so its final part is completed from the germline J gene. This entry is derived from a study of tissue T cells after allogeneic stem cell transplantation. Trimming at V came to 6 bases and at J to 5 bases, leaving 4 bases not matched to a gene. CDR3 length: 14 amino acids. CDR1 and CDR2 (germline): NSHNY, SYGAGN. The method was immunoSEQ multiplex PCR; TCRdb's version includes in-frame clones alone and lacks a portion of them. The sample has roughly 7,200 clones; over 35% are singletons. Time point described: mouse harvest day 7 after allogeneic transplant. Each mouse received 10^7 T-cell-depleted marrow cells plus 10^6 splenic CD5+ T cells by tail vein.

The chain uses TRBV13-1 and TRBJ2-2; 10 bases line up with TRBD1. Sample: gut tissue. This clonotype originated in a female BALB/c mouse given C57BL/6 T cells with graft-versus-host disease after an allogeneic hematopoietic cell transplant. The CDR3 is CASNRDRGTGQLYF. CDR3 DNA, as far as it was read: TGTGCCAGCAACCGGGACAGGGGAACCGGGCAGCTCTAC.